This is a list of T cell receptor beta chains from one sample in a study of shared clonotypes between healthy human individuals. Measured with immunoSEQ multiplex PCR; TCRdb has only the in-frame clones, and not every one. The sample carries 2.3 million or so clones, 90% to 95% recorded once. Specimen: naive CD4+ T cells from PBMCs. The receptors derive from a man aged 18 to 35 in good health. Some clones in this sample may be carry-over from other donors' samples. CDR3s include the opening cysteine and the closing phenylalanine or tryptophan. Fields, in order: J gene, D gene, V gene, clone size, CDR3 DNA, CDR3 protein. A D gene is named only where the DNA matches it firmly. Not all rows give a size; the values are once, few, many and, for expanded clones, a class.

J: TRBJ2-5; D: NA; V: TRBV5-4; size: NA; DNA: TGTGCCAGCAGCTTCGTCCCCCGAGAGACCCAGTACTTC; CDR3: CASSFVPRETQYF
J: TRBJ2-5; D: NA; V: TRBV5-1; size: NA; DNA: TGCGCCAGCAGCTTGTACGCAGCACTCCAAGAGACCCAGTACTTC; CDR3: CASSLYAALQETQYF
J: TRBJ1-1; D: NA; V: TRBV28; size: few; DNA: TGTGCCAGCAGGGATAACACTGAAGCTTTCTTT; CDR3: CASRDNTEAFF
J: TRBJ1-2; D: TRBD1; V: TRBV7-9; size: NA; DNA: TGTGCCAGCAGCCTCACCGGGGACAGCAGCCTCTATGGCTACACCTTC; CDR3: CASSLTGDSSLYGYTF
J: TRBJ1-5; D: NA; V: TRBV7-3; size: NA; DNA: TGTGCCAGCAGCTTAGAGGTTCGACGGCTTCAGCCCCAGCATTTT; CDR3: CASSLEVRRLQPQHF
J: TRBJ1-2; D: TRBD1; V: TRBV6-6; size: NA; DNA: TGTGCCAGCAGTTACTCGCGGGACAGCCATAATGGCTACACCTTC; CDR3: CASSYSRDSHNGYTF
J: TRBJ2-7; D: NA; V: TRBV7-9; size: NA; DNA: TGTGCCAGCAGCCCCGCCGGGAAGAACTACGAGCAGTACTTC; CDR3: CASSPAGKNYEQYF
J: TRBJ1-4; D: NA; V: TRBV28; size: NA; DNA: TGTGCCAGCAGTAGACAGGATTGGAGCGAAAAACTGTTTTTT; CDR3: CASSRQDWSEKLFF
J: TRBJ2-1; D: NA; V: TRBV4-2; size: NA; DNA: TGTGCCAGCAGCCAGTCTACGGTCCCGAGCTCCTACAATGAGCAGTTCTTC; CDR3: CASSQSTVPSSYNEQFF
J: TRBJ1-3; D: NA; V: TRBV10-3; size: NA; DNA: TGTGCCAGCAGACCCAACCAAGACTCTGGAAACACCATATATTTT; CDR3: CASRPNQDSGNTIYF
J: TRBJ1-2; D: TRBD1; V: TRBV28; size: NA; DNA: TGTGCCAGCTCTGGACAGGGAGTGCGAGGCTACACCTTC; CDR3: CASSGQGVRGYTF
J: TRBJ2-5; D: NA; V: TRBV11-2; size: NA; DNA: TGTGCCAGCAGCTTAGATCAAGACAGGCGCGAAGAGACCCAGTACTTC; CDR3: CASSLDQDRREETQYF
J: TRBJ2-2; D: NA; V: TRBV7-9; size: NA; DNA: TGTGCCAGCAGCTTCCGAGCTATTAACACCGGGGAGCTGTTTTTT; CDR3: CASSFRAINTGELFF
J: TRBJ2-2; D: TRBD2; V: TRBV7-9; size: NA; DNA: TGTGCCAGCAGCTTAGGTTATTCTAGCGGGATTGCCGGGGAGCTGTTTTTT; CDR3: CASSLGYSSGIAGELFF
J: TRBJ2-1; D: NA; V: TRBV7-8; size: NA; DNA: TGTGCCAGCAGCTTACCCGTTTGGCACAATGAGCAGTTCTTC; CDR3: CASSLPVWHNEQFF
J: TRBJ2-7; D: NA; V: TRBV11-2; size: NA; DNA: TGTGCCAGCAGCTCCGGGACCCACGAGCAGTACTTC; CDR3: CASSSGTHEQYF
J: TRBJ1-2; D: NA; V: TRBV7-2; size: NA; DNA: TGTGCCAGCAGCTTATTACAGGGTGTACATGGCTACACCTTC; CDR3: CASSLLQGVHGYTF
J: TRBJ2-1; D: TRBD1; V: TRBV5-1; size: NA; DNA: TGCGCCAGCAGCGCTACAGGGGGGTCCTACAATGAGCAGTTCTTC; CDR3: CASSATGGSYNEQFF
J: TRBJ1-1; D: NA; V: TRBV4-1; size: NA; DNA: TGCGCCAGCAGCCCGTGGGCCCAGCTGCGGAACACTGAAGCTTTCTTT; CDR3: CASSPWAQLRNTEAFF
J: TRBJ2-1; D: NA; V: TRBV28; size: NA; DNA: TGTGCCAGCAGTTTACTAGGGATGAATGAGCAGTTCTTC; CDR3: CASSLLGMNEQFF
J: TRBJ2-1; D: NA; V: TRBV14; size: NA; DNA: TGTGCCAGCAGCCAAGGCGCTCTCCCTGAGTTCTTC; CDR3: CASSQGALPEFF
J: TRBJ2-1; D: TRBD2; V: TRBV7-9; size: NA; DNA: TGTGCCAGCAGCCCCAGACTAGCGGGAGTCAGGACCCCTGAGCAGTTCTTC; CDR3: CASSPRLAGVRTPEQFF
J: TRBJ2-3; D: NA; V: TRBV7-9; size: NA; DNA: TGTGCCAGCAGCTTATCCCAGCACACAGATACGCAGTATTTT; CDR3: CASSLSQHTDTQYF
J: TRBJ1-4; D: NA; V: TRBV5-1; size: NA; DNA: TGCGCCAGCAGCTTGGAGGTGGGGGATGCAACTAATGAAAAACTGTTTTTT; CDR3: CASSLEVGDATNEKLFF
J: TRBJ1-3; D: NA; V: TRBV29-1; size: once; DNA: TGCAGCGTTGTGGGCAACTCTGGAAACACCATATATTTT; CDR3: CSVVGNSGNTIYF
J: TRBJ2-3; D: NA; V: TRBV5-6; size: once; DNA: TGTGCCAGCAGCTCTACGGCTAGCACAGATACGCAGTATTTT; CDR3: CASSSTASTDTQYF
J: TRBJ2-5; D: NA; V: TRBV7-2; size: NA; DNA: TGTGCCAGCAGCTCGATTAGGGGAATCCAAGAGACCCAGTACTTC; CDR3: CASSSIRGIQETQYF
J: TRBJ1-4; D: NA; V: TRBV7-9; size: NA; DNA: TGTGCCAGCAGCTTAGCTCTGGGGAGTAATGAAAAACTGTTTTTT; CDR3: CASSLALGSNEKLFF
J: TRBJ1-2; D: NA; V: TRBV5-4; size: once; DNA: TGTGCCAGCAGCATCCAGACGGGGTCGGTGGGCTACACCTTC; CDR3: CASSIQTGSVGYTF
J: TRBJ1-1; D: NA; V: TRBV29-1; size: NA; DNA: TGCAGCGTTGGTAACAGCGCGAACACTGAAGCTTTCTTT; CDR3: CSVGNSANTEAFF
J: TRBJ2-7; D: NA; V: TRBV28; size: NA; DNA: TGTGCCAGCAGCCCCCCCAGGGCCTACGAGCAGTACTTC; CDR3: CASSPPRAYEQYF
J: TRBJ2-7; D: TRBD1; V: TRBV6-5; size: NA; DNA: TGTGCCAGCAGTTACGCCAGGGGGCGAACTTACGAGCAGTACTTC; CDR3: CASSYARGRTYEQYF
J: TRBJ1-1; D: TRBD1; V: TRBV11-2; size: NA; DNA: TGTGCCAGCAGCCAGGGGGGGACTGAAGCTTTCTTT; CDR3: CASSQGGTEAFF